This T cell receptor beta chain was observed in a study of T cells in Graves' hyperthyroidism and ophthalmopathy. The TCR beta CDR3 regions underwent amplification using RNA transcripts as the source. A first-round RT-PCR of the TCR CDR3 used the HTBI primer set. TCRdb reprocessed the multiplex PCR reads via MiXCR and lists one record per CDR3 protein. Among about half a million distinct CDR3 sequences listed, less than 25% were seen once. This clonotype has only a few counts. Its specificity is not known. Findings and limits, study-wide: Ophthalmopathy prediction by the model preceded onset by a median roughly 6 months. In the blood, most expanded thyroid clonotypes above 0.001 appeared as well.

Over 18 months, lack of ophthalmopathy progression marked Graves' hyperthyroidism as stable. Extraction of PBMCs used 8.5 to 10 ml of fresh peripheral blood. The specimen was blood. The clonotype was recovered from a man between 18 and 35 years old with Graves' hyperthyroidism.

The CDR3 here is CASSLAGSSYNSPLHF. The DNA for the CDR3 is TGCGCCAGCAGCTTGGCAGGGAGCTCCTATAATTCACCCCTCCACTTT. The chain combines TRBV5-1 with TRBJ1-6; TRBD1 is a possible D gene (5 bases). The CDR3 sequence is 16 residues long. V was shortened by 0 bases and J by 0 bases, with 7 bases between the two germline ends. Germline V lookup: CDR1 SGHRS, CDR2 YFSETQ.